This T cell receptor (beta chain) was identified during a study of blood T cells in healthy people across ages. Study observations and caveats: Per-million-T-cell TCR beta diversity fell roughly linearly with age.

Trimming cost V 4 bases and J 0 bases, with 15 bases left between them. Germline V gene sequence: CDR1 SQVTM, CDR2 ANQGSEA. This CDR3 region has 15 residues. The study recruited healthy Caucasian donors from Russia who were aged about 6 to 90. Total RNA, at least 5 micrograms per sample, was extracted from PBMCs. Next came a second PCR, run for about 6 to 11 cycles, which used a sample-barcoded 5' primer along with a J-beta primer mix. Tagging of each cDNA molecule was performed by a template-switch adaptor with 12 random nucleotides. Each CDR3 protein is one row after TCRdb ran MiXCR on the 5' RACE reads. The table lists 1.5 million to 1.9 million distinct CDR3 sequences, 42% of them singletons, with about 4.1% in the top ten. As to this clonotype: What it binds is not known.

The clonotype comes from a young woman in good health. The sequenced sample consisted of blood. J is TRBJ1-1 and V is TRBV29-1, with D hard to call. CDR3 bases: TGCAGCGTTGTCGGCCGGATGACCATGAACACTGAAGCTTTCTTT. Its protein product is CSVVGRMTMNTEAFF.